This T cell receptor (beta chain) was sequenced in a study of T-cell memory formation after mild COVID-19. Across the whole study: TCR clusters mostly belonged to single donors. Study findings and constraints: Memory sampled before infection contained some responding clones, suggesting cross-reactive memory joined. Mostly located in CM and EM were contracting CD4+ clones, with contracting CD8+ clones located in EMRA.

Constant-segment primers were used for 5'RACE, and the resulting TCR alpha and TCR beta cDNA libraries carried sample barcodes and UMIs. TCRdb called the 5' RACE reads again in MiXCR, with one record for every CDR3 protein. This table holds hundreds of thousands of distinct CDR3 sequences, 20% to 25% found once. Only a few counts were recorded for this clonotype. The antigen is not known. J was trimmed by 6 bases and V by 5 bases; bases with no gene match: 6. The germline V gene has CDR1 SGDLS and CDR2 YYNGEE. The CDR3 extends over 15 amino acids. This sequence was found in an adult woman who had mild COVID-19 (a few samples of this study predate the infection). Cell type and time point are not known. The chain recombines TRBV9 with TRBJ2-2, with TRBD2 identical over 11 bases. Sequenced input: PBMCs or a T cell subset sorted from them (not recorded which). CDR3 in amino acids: CASSQLAGGAGELFF. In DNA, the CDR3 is TGTGCCAGCAGTCAGCTAGCGGGAGGAGCCGGGGAGCTGTTTTTT.